This is a list of T cell receptor beta chains from one sample in a study of T-cell reconstitution after alpha-beta-depleted transplantation in children. TCRdb re-called the PCR reads through MiXCR, storing one row per CDR3 protein. The table records a few hundred thousand distinct CDR3 sequences, 10% to 15% of them present only once. Sequenced here: PBMCs, mostly from graft donor cells, sampled 360 days after TCRalphabeta/CD19-depleted stem cell transplant. The receptors derive from a male patient aged 10-17 years who had a stem cell transplant for acute myeloid leukemia, so the T cells may come from the graft donor. Both conserved end residues are part of each CDR3. Each record gives: V gene, J gene, CDR3 protein.

>TRBV29-1|TRBJ1-2
CSVDYGYTF
>TRBV20-1|TRBJ2-7
CSARGGLSEQYF
>TRBV5-1|TRBJ2-7
CASSLVASPRLDGYEQYF
>TRBV6-5|TRBJ1-5
CASSSGVGQPQHF
>TRBV7-2|TRBJ2-5
CASSLGGTEETQYF
>TRBV12-3/TRBV12-4|TRBJ2-7
CASSLWPRGPSREQYF
>TRBV7-2|TRBJ1-4
CASSLAGLTNEKLFF
>TRBV7-2|TRBJ2-7
CASSLSLTSGTYEQYF
>TRBV29-1|TRBJ2-7
CSVEGQNLYEQYF
>TRBV3-1|TRBJ2-3
CASSSLAGRGTQYF
>TRBV4-2|TRBJ2-7
CASSQDRGNEQYF
>TRBV3-1|TRBJ2-1
CASTTDGGYNEQFF
>TRBV29-1|TRBJ2-7
CSVEGGQSYEQYF
>TRBV10-3|TRBJ2-5
CAISESDSKTQYF
>TRBV28|TRBJ2-2
CASSPNRWGVMYGELFF
>TRBV20-1|TRBJ2-7
CSARRARGGATYEQYF
>TRBV12-3/TRBV12-4|TRBJ2-1
CASSSGARYNEQFF
>TRBV20-1|TRBJ2-3
CSASGLLAGVDTQYF
>TRBV18|TRBJ1-5
CASSPIGLGNQPQHF
>TRBV28|TRBJ2-7
CASSLPGGLGGFHEQYF
>TRBV7-2|TRBJ1-1
CASSLRDREGMNTEAFF
>TRBV7-2|TRBJ2-1
CASSLEGLNEQFF
>TRBV28|TRBJ2-3
CASNWDHTDTQYF
>TRBV12-3/TRBV12-4|TRBJ2-1
CASSLQAGGPGKDNEQFF
>TRBV27|TRBJ2-3
CASSFRASGRITSTDTQYF
>TRBV29-1|TRBJ1-5
CSVFAGGGTNQPQHF
>TRBV12-3/TRBV12-4|TRBJ2-2
CASSHRLAEHTGELFF
>TRBV12-3/TRBV12-4|TRBJ2-7
CASSLAPGAYEQYF
>TRBV29-1|TRBJ2-7
CSVEGTSGTRSSYEQYF
>TRBV5-5|TRBJ2-7
CASSFGSTRQLGYEQYF
>TRBV7-7|TRBJ2-2
CASSLDRGGGTGELFF
>TRBV28|TRBJ2-5
CASSHTSGSGETQYF
>TRBV6-2/TRBV6-3|TRBJ2-4
CASRLAGGPDIQYF
>TRBV20-1|TRBJ2-1
CSARRSGLHYNEQFF
>TRBV7-6|TRBJ2-7
CASSLASGYFYEQYF
>TRBV7-3|TRBJ2-1
CASSLERLAGAVGEQFF
>TRBV24-1|TRBJ2-7
CATSDSDGYLREEQYF
>TRBV25-1|TRBJ2-1
CASSTPGRYNEQFF
>TRBV28|TRBJ2-1
CASSPDNEQFF
>TRBV5-6|TRBJ2-7
CASSRPLTTSVSYEQYF
>TRBV12-3/TRBV12-4|TRBJ1-6
CASKPRVDYNSPLHF
>TRBV6-6|TRBJ2-1
CASSPAHSYNEQFF
>TRBV5-1|TRBJ2-1
CASSLGQGQSYNEQFF
>TRBV20-1|TRBJ1-5
CSARDPTVRHPQPQHF
>TRBV29-1|TRBJ2-1
CSVKGLSKGSYNEQFF
>TRBV28|TRBJ2-7
CASSRAPGRVAVRKEQYF
>TRBV12-3/TRBV12-4|TRBJ2-7
CASSPQTSGSQTEYF
>TRBV15|TRBJ2-7
CATSTEVGLIRYEQYF
>TRBV29-1|TRBJ2-7
CSVEGSETGGFYEQYF
>TRBV19|TRBJ2-5
CASRPDGQETQYF
>TRBV28|TRBJ2-7
CASSPFPGQGSYEQYF